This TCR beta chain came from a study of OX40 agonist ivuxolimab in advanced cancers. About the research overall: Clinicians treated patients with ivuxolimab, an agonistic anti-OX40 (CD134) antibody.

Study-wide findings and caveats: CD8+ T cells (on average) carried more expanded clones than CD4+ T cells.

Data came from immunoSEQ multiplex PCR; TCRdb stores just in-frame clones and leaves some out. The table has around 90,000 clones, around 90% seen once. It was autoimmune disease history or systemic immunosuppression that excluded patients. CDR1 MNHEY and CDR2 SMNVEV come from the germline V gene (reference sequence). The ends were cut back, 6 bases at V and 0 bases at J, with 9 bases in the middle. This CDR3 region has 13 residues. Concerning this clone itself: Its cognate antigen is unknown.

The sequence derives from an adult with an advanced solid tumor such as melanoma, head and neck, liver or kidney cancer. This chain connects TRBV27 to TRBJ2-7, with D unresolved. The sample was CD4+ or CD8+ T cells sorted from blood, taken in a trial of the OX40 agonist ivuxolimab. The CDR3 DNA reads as TGTGCCAGCAGGCTTCTTATCTCCTACGAGCAGTACTTC. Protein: CASRLLISYEQYF.